The present TCR beta chain was sequenced within a study of shared clonotypes between healthy human individuals. Study in general: Each donor's CD4 naive and CD4 memory cells filled three plates apiece, CD8 naive two, and CD8 memory one.

The CDR3 sequence is 13 residues long. Germline assignment: CDR1 SGHTA and CDR2 FQGNSA. Between the trimmed V and J ends, which lost 1 base and 6 bases, there was a span of 10 bases. The method was immunoSEQ multiplex PCR; TCRdb's version includes in-frame clones alone and lacks a portion of them. Of nearly 1 million clones listed, more than 75% were seen once; the top ten hold 1.5%. The clonotype originates from a man between 18 and 35 years old in good health. Source material: memory CD4+ T cells sorted from blood. Subset described: CD45RA-negative fraction. V and J are TRBV7-2 and TRBJ2-7; no clear D. The CDR3 loop is CASSLGVAGEQYF. In DNA, the CDR3 is TGTGCCAGCAGCTTAGGGGTGGCTGGCGAGCAGTACTTC.